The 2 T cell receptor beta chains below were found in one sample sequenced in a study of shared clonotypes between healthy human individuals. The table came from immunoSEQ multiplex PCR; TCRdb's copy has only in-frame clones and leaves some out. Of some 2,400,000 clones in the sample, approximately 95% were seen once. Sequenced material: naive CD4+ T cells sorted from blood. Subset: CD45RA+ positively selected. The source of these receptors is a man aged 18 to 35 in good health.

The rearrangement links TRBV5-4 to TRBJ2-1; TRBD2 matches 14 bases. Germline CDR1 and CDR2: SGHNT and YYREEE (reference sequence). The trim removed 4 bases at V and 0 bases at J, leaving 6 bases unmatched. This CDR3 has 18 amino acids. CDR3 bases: TGTGCCAGCAGCGCTCCGGGACTAGCGGGAGCCTCCTACAATGAGCAGTTCTTC. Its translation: CASSAPGLAGASYNEQFF.

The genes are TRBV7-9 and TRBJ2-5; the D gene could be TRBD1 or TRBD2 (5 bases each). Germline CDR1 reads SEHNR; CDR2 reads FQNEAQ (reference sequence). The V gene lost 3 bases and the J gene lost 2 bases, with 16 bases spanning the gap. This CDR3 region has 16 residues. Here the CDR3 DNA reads TGTGCCAGCAGCTTTCCTACGGGGCATACACAAGAGACCCAGTACTTC. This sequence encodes CASSFPTGHTQETQYF.